One and the same sample provided the 14 T cell receptor beta chains below, sequenced in a study of control samples from healthy donors and cancer patients. The protocol was immunoSEQ multiplex PCR, while the TCRdb copy is restricted to in-frame clones and leaves out a portion. The data show under 200,000 clones, about 94% seen once. Sequenced input: blood. Receptors were obtained from a woman aged 40 to 49 in good health.

The chain recombines TRBV6-5 with TRBJ2-7; possibly TRBD1 for D (6 bases). From germline, CDR1 is MNHEY and CDR2 SVGAGI. The V end was cut by 6 bases, the J end by 3 bases, with 9 bases between. The CDR3 is made up of 12 amino acids. The CDR3 sequence: CASSDRFYEQYF. CDR3 coding DNA: TGTGCCAGCAGCGACAGGTTCTACGAGCAGTACTTC.

V and J are TRBV2 and TRBJ1-6, with no clear D. The CDR3 consists of 15 residues. Germline V gene sequence: CDR1 SNHLY, CDR2 FYNNEI. V lost 4 bases and J 0 bases, leaving 7 bases between the germline ends. The CDR3 region has the DNA TGTGCCAGCAGTGCTGAAAGCTCCTATAATTCACCCCTCCACTTT. It encodes CASSAESSYNSPLHF.

The V call is TRBV2, the J call TRBJ1-4, with D perhaps matching TRBD1 (5 bases). V lost 5 bases to trimming and J lost 2 bases, with 15 bases between them. Germline CDR1 reads SNHLY; CDR2 reads FYNNEI. This CDR3 spans 16 amino acids. CDR3 sequence: CASSPRRGQTNEKLFF. The CDR3 DNA is TGTGCCAGCAGTCCAAGGAGGGGTCAGACTAATGAAAAACTGTTTTTT.

The chain combines TRBV11-3 with TRBJ1-3; D uncertain. V was pared by 3 bases and J by 4 bases, with 7 bases between. CDR3 length equals 13 residues. Germline CDR1 and CDR2: SGHNT and YENEEA. In DNA form, the CDR3 reads TGTGCCAGCAGCTTTTCGGTGGGAAACACCATATATTTT. As protein: CASSFSVGNTIYF.

The CDR3 nucleotides read TGTGCCAGCAGCTTGTACAGTCCAACTAATGAAAAACTGTTTTTT. This sequence encodes CASSLYSPTNEKLFF. The chain is built from TRBV7-2 and TRBJ1-4; the D is unclear. Trimming cost V 3 bases and J 0 bases, with 8 bases left between them. Germline assignment: CDR1 SGHTA and CDR2 FQGNSA. The CDR3 extends over 15 amino acids.

In nucleotides, the CDR3 is TGTGCCAGCAGCTTCCCGCTAGCGGGAGGCAACGTGCCAGGGACCCAGTACTTC. Translation gives CASSFPLAGGNVPGTQYF. The V and J genes are TRBV7-2 and TRBJ2-5; 11 bases are shared with TRBD2. With V trimmed by 3 bases and J by 7 bases, 16 bases remained unmatched. This CDR3 is built from 18 residues. CDR1 is SGHTA and CDR2 is FQGNSA in the germline V gene.

This clone appeared a single time. This may stem from a read error, because a much larger clone lies one nucleotide away. The chain combines TRBV3-1 (or the pseudogene TRBV3-2) with TRBJ2-6; D remains unclear. CDR1 is LGHDT and CDR2 is YNNKEL in the germline V gene (reference sequence). CDR3 length: 13 amino acids. V was pared by 2 bases and J by 3 bases, with 2 bases between. The CDR3, as DNA: TGTGCCAGCAGCCAAAGTGGGGCCAACGTCCTGACTTTC. Its protein is CASSQSGANVLTF.

This rearrangement joins TRBV21-1 to TRBJ1-5. TRBV21-1 is noted as a pseudogene. There are 15 residues in the CDR3. CDR3 nucleotides: TGTGCCAGCAGCCCCTACAAGGGCTACAATCAGCCCCAGCATTTT. This encodes CASSPYKGYNQPQHF.

The chain is built from TRBV29-1 and TRBJ1-1; perhaps TRBD1 as D (5 bases). The CDR3 covers 11 residues. Per germline, CDR1 SQVTM and CDR2 ANQGSEA. V was shortened by 5 bases and J by 6 bases, with 10 bases between the two germline ends. The CDR3 is CSVSGTPEAFF. In DNA, the CDR3 is TGCAGCGTTTCGGGGACCCCTGAAGCTTTCTTT.

V is TRBV6-6 and J is TRBJ2-2; 9 bases map to TRBD1. The CDR3 covers 15 residues. Germline V lookup: CDR1 MNHNY, CDR2 SVGAGI (reference sequence). The V segment lost 8 bases and the J segment 1 base; nucleotides outside the gene matches: 5. The CDR3 loop reads CASDLGQGNTGELFF. For the CDR3, the DNA is TGTGCCAGCGATCTGGGACAGGGGAACACCGGGGAGCTGTTTTTT.

The rearrangement joins TRBV5-4 to TRBJ1-4, with D perhaps TRBD1 (5 bases). The V end was cut by 3 bases, the J end by 0 bases, with 12 bases between. The V gene's germline CDR1 is SGHNT and CDR2 YYREEE (reference sequence). This CDR3 has 16 residues. The CDR3 reads CASSSRQTATNEKLFF. The DNA of the CDR3 is TGTGCCAGCAGCTCGCGACAGACCGCAACTAATGAAAAACTGTTTTTT.

The rearrangement links TRBV20-1 to TRBJ2-7; no definite D call. The CDR3 is 11 residues long. Germline CDR1 reads DFQATT; CDR2 reads SNEGSKA (reference sequence). V was clipped by 3 bases and J by 8 bases, with 11 bases between them. CDR3 sequence reads: CSASRQSQQYF. DNA of the CDR3: TGCAGTGCTAGCCGGCAGTCTCAGCAGTACTTC.

V gene TRBV4-2 combines with J gene TRBJ1-4; TRBD1 might be the D (5 bases). V was shortened by 4 bases and J by 4 bases, with 10 bases between the two germline ends. This CDR3 contains 14 residues. Germline V gene lookup returns CDR1 LGHNA and CDR2 YNFKEQ. CDR3 sequence: CASSPAGLNEKLFF. DNA for the CDR3: TGTGCCAGCAGCCCGGCAGGGCTTAATGAAAAACTGTTTTTT.

J is TRBJ2-4 and V is TRBV6-5; D is possibly TRBD2 (6 bases). Germline V gene data show CDR1 as MNHEY and CDR2 as SVGAGI. V was clipped by 6 bases and J by 10 bases, with 13 bases between them. The CDR3 consists of 12 residues. The CDR3 protein is CASRGLTTIQYF. CDR3 sequence (DNA): TGTGCCAGCAGGGGACTGACGACTATTCAGTACTTC.